This TCR beta chain was retrieved from a study of regulatory T cells in long-lasting Graves disease. Study-level information: Under 3 months of antithyroid drugs had been taken by newly diagnosed Graves' patients.

The CDR3 length is 18 residues. Unmatched junction bases numbered 8, after V lost 0 bases and J lost 0 bases. Germline V gene lookup returns CDR1 WNHNN and CDR2 SYGVQD (reference sequence). The sample's time point: newly diagnosed GD, antithyroid drugs for less than 3 months. TCR sequences were obtained from RNA taken from PBMCs. By American Thyroid Association guidelines, Graves' disease was diagnosed in the cohort. This clonotype was recorded many times. Relying on iRepertoire HTBI primers and Arm-PCR of CDR3 regions, the team built TCR beta libraries. TCRdb redid the calling of the multiplex PCR reads with MiXCR, one entry per CDR3 protein. The table lists over 300,000 distinct CDR3 sequences, around 15% of them singletons, with roughly 20% in the top ten.

The chain couples TRBV10-1 to TRBJ1-5, with 7 bases identical to TRBD1. This sequence originates from a female donor with Graves disease. This sample comprised peripheral blood mononuclear cells (PBMCs), obtained at new diagnosis, from a patient treated with antithyroid drugs. The CDR3: CASSESLDRVYSNQPQHF. DNA for the CDR3: TGCGCCAGCAGTGAGTCTTTAGACAGGGTCTATAGCAATCAGCCCCAGCATTTT.